The 27 T cell receptor beta chains given below trace back to one sample, sequenced in a study of CD8 T cells in Susac syndrome. Reverse transcription of roughly 0.5 to 1 ug RNA was carried out with random hexamers. TCRdb redid the calling of the immunoSEQ multiplex PCR reads with MiXCR, one entry per CDR3 protein. Here the sample spans about 200,000 distinct CDR3 sequences, roughly nine tenths being singletons. Source material: CD4+ T cells from PBMCs. The receptors come from a human donor with Susac syndrome.

This rearrangement joins TRBV5-6 to TRBJ1-3; D unresolved. The CDR3 has 15 amino acids. Deletions cut 1 base from V and 0 bases from J, with 8 bases between. Germline values: CDR1 SGHDT, CDR2 YYEEEE. This CDR3 is CASSLRGFSGNTIYF. DNA for the CDR3: TGTGCCAGCAGCTTGCGCGGGTTCTCTGGAAACACCATATATTTT.

The chain employs TRBV14 and TRBJ2-1; 9 bases match TRBD2. The germline gives CDR1 SGHDN, CDR2 FVKESK. The CDR3 runs to 17 residues. V shed 0 bases, J shed 6 bases, and the junction held 9 bases outside the gene matches. This CDR3 reads CASSQEWRAGGGNEQFF. The CDR3 bases are TGTGCCAGCAGCCAAGAATGGCGGGCGGGAGGGGGCAATGAGCAGTTCTTC.

The rearrangement uses TRBV5-1 and TRBJ1-1, with D possibly matching TRBD1 (5 bases). Trimming stripped 6 bases from V and 5 bases from J, with 14 bases between. Germline loops: CDR1 SGHRS, CDR2 YFSETQ. This CDR3 contains 13 residues. The chain's CDR3 is CASKGQGETEAFF. The CDR3 DNA is TGCGCCAGCAAAGGTCAGGGCGAGACTGAAGCTTTCTTT.

This chain joins TRBV7-8 and TRBJ1-5; TRBD1 aligns across 9 bases. This CDR3 is 14 amino acids long. Unmatched junction bases numbered 7, after V lost 6 bases and J lost 7 bases. Germline V CDR1 and CDR2: SGHVS, FQNEAQ. CDR3 DNA: TGTGCCAGCAGTCACAGGGGGCTATTCCAGCCCCAGCATTTT. This codes for CASSHRGLFQPQHF. Full variable domain (outside the CDR3, taken from reference TRBV7-8 and TRBJ1-5): GAGVSQSPRYKVAKRGQDVALRCDPISGHVSLFWYQQALGQGPEFLTYFQNEAQLDKSGLPSDRFFAERPEGSVSTLKIQRTQQEDSAVYLCASSHRGLFQPQHFGDGTRLSIL.

The chain couples TRBV5-1 to TRBJ1-1; perhaps TRBD1 as D (5 bases). Trimming removed 3 bases at V and 0 bases at J, with 18 bases between. The CDR3 runs to 17 residues. Germline CDR1 and CDR2: SGHRS and YFSETQ. CDR3: CASSSIIWGELNTEAFF. The CDR3 DNA follows: TGCGCCAGCAGCTCGATCATTTGGGGGGAGTTGAACACTGAAGCTTTCTTT.

The chain recombines TRBV19 with TRBJ2-5; 8 nucleotides align to TRBD2. CDR3 length: 13 residues. V lost 8 bases, J lost 4 bases, and 6 bases stayed unmatched. CDR1 is LNHDA and CDR2 is SQIVND in the germline V gene (reference sequence). The CDR3 bases are TGTGCCAGTGGAGACGGGGGGGCAGAGACCCAGTACTTC. Its protein product is CASGDGGAETQYF.

This sequence joins TRBV28 and TRBJ1-2; no clear D gene. Germline V gene sequence: CDR1 MDHEN, CDR2 SYDVKM. V was clipped by 7 bases and J by 3 bases, with 9 bases between them. The CDR3 runs to 12 residues. Written as DNA, the CDR3 is TGTGCCAGCAACTTGGGGTACTATGGCTACACCTTC. Translation gives CASNLGYYGYTF.

This chain joins TRBV5-1 and TRBJ2-3, with 7 bases lining up with TRBD2. The CDR3 contains 16 residues. V shed 0 bases, J shed 0 bases, and the junction held 4 bases outside the gene matches. CDR1 is SGHRS, CDR2 YFSETQ, per germline. The CDR3 loop is CASSLGTSESTDTQYF. For the CDR3, the DNA is TGCGCCAGCAGCTTGGGAACTAGCGAGAGCACAGATACGCAGTATTTT. The variable domain in full, completed from reference TRBV5-1 and TRBJ2-3, reads KAGVTQTPRYLIKTRGQQVTLSCSPISGHRSVSWYQQTPGQGLQFLFEYFSETQRNKGNFPGRFSGRQFSNSRSEMNVSTLELGDSALYLCASSLGTSESTDTQYFGPGTRLTVL.

The V gene is TRBV7-9, the J gene TRBJ2-1; tentative D call: TRBD1 (5 bases). The length of the CDR3 is 15 residues. The V and J ends lost 2 bases and 4 bases respectively, with 12 bases between them. Germline V CDR1 and CDR2: SEHNR, FQNEAQ (reference sequence). The DNA of the CDR3 is TGTGCCAGCAGCTTAAGACAGACCATGTACAATGAGCAGTTCTTC. It encodes CASSLRQTMYNEQFF.

The chain joins TRBV20-1 to TRBJ2-3, with 10 bases aligning to TRBD1. V was pared by 6 bases and J by 2 bases, with 8 bases of the junction left unmatched. The CDR3 length is 15 residues. Germline lookup yields CDR1 DFQATT and CDR2 SNEGSKA (reference sequence). CDR3 nucleotide sequence: TGCAGTGCCTTTGACAGGGGGCGAGACACAGATACGCAGTATTTT. This encodes CSAFDRGRDTDTQYF.

The CDR3 DNA follows: TGTGCCGCCCAGGGGGTCGGTGAGCAGTTCTTC. Translating it yields CAAQGVGEQFF. The chain couples TRBV19 to TRBJ2-1, with 7 bases lining up with TRBD1. The CDR3 contains 11 residues. In germline, CDR1 is LNHDA, CDR2 SQIVND (reference sequence). With 11 bases clipped from V and 9 bases from J, the junction kept 7 bases outside the gene matches. Combining the CDR3 with reference TRBV19 and TRBJ2-1 gives the whole variable domain DGGITQSPKYLFRKEGQNVTLSCEQNLNHDAMYWYRQDPGQGLRLIYYSQIVNDFQKGDIAEGYSVSREKKESFPLTVTSAQKNPTAFYLCAAQGVGEQFFGPGTRLTVL.

This chain joins TRBV20-1 and TRBJ2-4; TRBD1 matches 9 bases. V was pared by 6 bases and J by 4 bases, with 7 bases of the junction left unmatched. Germline V CDR1 and CDR2: DFQATT, SNEGSKA (reference sequence). This CDR3 comprises 14 residues. In nucleotides, the CDR3 is TGCAGTGCAAAGGCGGGACAGGGTAAAAACATTCAGTACTTC. Its protein product is CSAKAGQGKNIQYF.

V usage is TRBV10-2 and J usage is TRBJ2-5; 10 nucleotides line up with TRBD2. This CDR3 comprises 14 residues. Germline V gives CDR1 WSHSY, CDR2 SAAADI. V lost 5 bases, J lost 5 bases, and 5 bases stayed unmatched. Written as DNA, the CDR3 is TGCGCCAGCAGTACAAGCGGGGGGGCGGAGACCCAGTACTTC. This codes for CASSTSGGAETQYF.

The chain recombines TRBV11-1 with TRBJ2-1; TRBD2 matches at 8 bases. CDR3 length equals 16 residues. J lost 4 bases, V lost 5 bases, and 10 bases had no gene match. The germline CDR1 and CDR2 sequences are SGHAT and FQDESV (reference sequence). The CDR3 loop is CASSIGAGEPYNEQFF. The CDR3 DNA reads TGTGCCAGCAGCATAGGAGCGGGAGAACCTTACAATGAGCAGTTCTTC. Using reference TRBV11-1 and TRBJ2-1 for the parts outside the CDR3, the full variable domain is EAEVAQSPRYKITEKSQAVAFWCDPISGHATLYWYRQILGQGPELLVQFQDESVVDDSQLPKDRFSAERLKGVDSTLKIQPAELGDSAMYLCASSIGAGEPYNEQFFGPGTRLTVL.

The chain carries TRBV6-2 or TRBV6-3 and TRBJ2-1, with 7 bases fitting TRBD1. Germline CDR1 is MNHEY and CDR2 is SVGEGT. With 7 bases clipped from V and 8 bases from J, the junction kept 8 bases outside the gene matches. CDR3 length equals 13 residues. DNA of the CDR3: TGTGCCAGCACAGGACAGGCGAGGGATGAGCAGTTCTTC. Translated: CASTGQARDEQFF.

This rearrangement joins TRBV2 to TRBJ1-2; 8 bases map to TRBD1. Germline CDR1 and CDR2: SNHLY and FYNNEI. After removal of 5 bases from V and 8 bases from J, the junction contained 13 bases not matched to a gene. The CDR3 is 15 amino acids. The CDR3 DNA reads as TGTGCCAGCAGTAATGATCAGGGGGCCATGGTCGGCTACACCTTC. This gives the protein CASSNDQGAMVGYTF.

The V and J genes are TRBV20-1 and TRBJ2-1, with 14 bases aligning to TRBD2. The CDR3 sequence is 16 residues long. CDR1 and CDR2 from the germline V gene are DFQATT and SNEGSKA (reference sequence). V dropped 5 bases and J dropped 0; count of bases not matched to a gene: 3. The chain's CDR3 is CSAGLAGGLSYNEQFF. The CDR3 DNA sequence: TGCAGTGCTGGACTAGCGGGGGGCCTCTCCTACAATGAGCAGTTCTTC.

This rearrangement joins TRBV6-5 to TRBJ2-7; 7 bases agree with TRBD2. The CDR3 extends over 16 amino acids. Germline CDR1 reads MNHEY; CDR2 reads SVGAGI. The V segment lost 2 bases and the J segment 5 bases; nucleotides outside the gene matches: 12. Here the CDR3 reads CASSYGWDLAENEQYF. CDR3 DNA: TGTGCCAGCAGTTACGGGTGGGACCTAGCGGAAAACGAGCAGTACTTC.

The chain has TRBV7-3 and TRBJ1-1; no definite D call. CDR1 SGHTA and CDR2 FQGTGA come from the germline V gene. The CDR3 has 14 residues. V was cut by 2 bases and J by 2 bases, with 9 bases left in between. This CDR3 is CASSLSNSNTEAFF. CDR3 nucleotide sequence: TGTGCCAGCAGCTTATCAAACAGCAACACTGAAGCTTTCTTT.

The rearrangement joins TRBV12-3 or TRBV12-4 to TRBJ2-7; either TRBD1 or TRBD2 may fit D (6 bases each). This CDR3 spans 15 amino acids. Trimming removed 6 bases from V and 2 bases from J, with 17 bases in between. CDR3: CASSLGGTPTYEQYF. As DNA, the CDR3 is TGTGCCAGCAGCCTAGGGGGGACTCCAACCTACGAGCAGTACTTC.

The chain recombines TRBV11-3 with TRBJ2-3; 8 bases map to TRBD1. Trimming at V came to 0 bases and at J to 4 bases, leaving 3 bases not matched to a gene. CDR3 size: 15 residues. Looked up from germline, CDR1 is SGHNT and CDR2 is YENEEA. The DNA of the CDR3 is TGTGCCAGCAGCTTAGAGGCAGGGGGCTCAGATACGCAGTATTTT. Its translation is CASSLEAGGSDTQYF.

This clonotype was detected only a few times. The genes are TRBV2 and TRBJ1-5; D gene unclear. Trimming left V 9 bases short and J 5 bases short, with 11 bases between. The CDR3 spans 12 residues. Germline assignment: CDR1 SNHLY and CDR2 FYNNEI. The CDR3 reads CASSLQDQPQHF. Here the CDR3 DNA reads TGTGCCAGTAGTCTCCAGGATCAGCCCCAGCATTTT.

V gene TRBV9 combines with J gene TRBJ2-1; 9 bases line up with TRBD1. Germline loops: CDR1 SGDLS, CDR2 YYNGEE. V was pared by 1 base and J by 8 bases, with 10 bases of the junction left unmatched. This CDR3 is 16 amino acids long. CDR3 protein: CASSVLGQGNRYEQFF. CDR3 nucleotides: TGTGCCAGCAGCGTACTAGGACAGGGGAATCGATATGAGCAGTTCTTC.

The CDR3 loop reads CASSLRTGTEQFF. In DNA, the CDR3 is TGTGCCAGCAGCTTACGGACCGGGACTGAGCAGTTCTTC. The V and J genes are TRBV6-5 and TRBJ2-1; D tentatively reads TRBD1 or TRBD2 (5 bases each). This CDR3 contains 13 residues. The V gene lost 6 bases and the J gene lost 9 bases, with 15 bases spanning the gap. Germline loops: CDR1 MNHEY, CDR2 SVGAGI.

The rearrangement links TRBV20-1 to TRBJ2-3, with 7 positions matching TRBD2. This CDR3 contains 15 residues. J lost 4 bases, V lost 4 bases, and 11 bases had no gene match. Germline CDR1 is DFQATT and CDR2 is SNEGSKA (reference sequence). CDR3 DNA: TGCAGTGCTAACAGAAAAACTAGCGTCCCAGATACGCAGTATTTT. This translates into CSANRKTSVPDTQYF.

The gene calls are TRBV2 and TRBJ1-6; 8 bases are a match to TRBD1. Germline V gene lookup returns CDR1 SNHLY and CDR2 FYNNEI. Losses at the gene ends were 4 bases for V and 9 bases for J; bases not matched to a gene: 11. This CDR3 contains 16 residues. CDR3 region: CASSVLGQANSSPLHF. The CDR3 bases are TGTGCCAGCAGTGTACTGGGACAGGCGAATAGTTCACCCCTCCACTTT. Filled out from reference TRBV2 and TRBJ1-6, the complete variable domain reads EPEVTQTPSHQVTQMGQEVILRCVPISNHLYFYWYRQILGQKVEFLVSFYNNEISEKSEIFDDQFSVERPDGSNFTLKIRSTKLEDSAMYFCASSVLGQANSSPLHFGNGTRLTVT.

This sequence joins TRBV6-1 and TRBJ2-7; the D gene is possibly TRBD2 (5 bases). This CDR3 is 13 amino acids long. The V end was cut by 7 bases, the J end by 5 bases, with 15 bases between. Per the germline V gene, CDR1 is MNHNS and CDR2 is SASEGT. The CDR3 sequence: CASKQSSVDEQYF. The CDR3 bases are TGTGCCAGCAAGCAAAGTAGCGTGGACGAGCAGTACTTC.